The 5 T cell receptor beta chains given below trace back to one sample, sequenced in a study of radiation and T cells in renal cell carcinoma. Data came from immunoSEQ multiplex PCR; TCRdb stores just in-frame clones and leaves some out. Among about 120,000 clones listed, 75% to 90% were seen once. As to time point: blood 2 weeks post-SBRT. Treatment meaning: 15 Gy SBRT to primary tumor, nephrectomy 4 weeks later. The sample was blood, taken from a patient whose treatment included radiotherapy and nephrectomy. The source is a woman aged 55-70 years with renal cell carcinoma.

This chain connects TRBV9 to TRBJ2-3, with 9 positions matching TRBD2. The germline gives CDR1 SGDLS, CDR2 YYNGEE. The CDR3 totals 14 residues. Trimming took 3 bases from V and 4 from J; bases not matched to a gene: 3. CDR3 in amino acids: CASSAAGGPDTQYF. The CDR3 nucleotides read TGTGCCAGCAGCGCGGCGGGAGGGCCAGATACGCAGTATTTT. The full variable domain, completed using reference TRBV9 and TRBJ2-3, is DSGVTQTPKHLITATGQRVTLRCSPRSGDLSVYWYQQSLDQGLQFLIQYYNGEERAKGNILERFSAQQFPDLHSELNLSSLELGDSALYFCASSAAGGPDTQYFGPGTRLTVL.

This clone came up a few times. This chain joins TRBV9 and TRBJ1-1; 8 bases line up with TRBD1. V lost 4 bases, J lost 7 bases, and 6 bases stayed unmatched. The CDR3 runs to 13 residues. CDR1 is SGDLS, CDR2 YYNGEE, per germline. The chain's CDR3 is CASSTGQGGEAFF. The CDR3 DNA is TGTGCCAGCAGCACCGGACAGGGAGGTGAAGCTTTCTTT.

The chain employs TRBV27 and TRBJ1-1; no firm D call. Trimming shortened V by 6 bases and J by 3 bases, and 14 bases separated the two germline ends. Germline loops: CDR1 MNHEY, CDR2 SMNVEV (reference sequence). The CDR3 length is 14 residues. The CDR3 loop is CASSPRELDTEAFF. In DNA, the CDR3 is TGTGCCAGCAGCCCAAGGGAGCTAGACACTGAAGCTTTCTTT.

This clone was seen more than once but under ten times. This chain links TRBV10-1 with TRBJ1-5; the D gene is possibly TRBD1 (5 bases). Trimming stripped 2 bases from V and 1 base from J, with 12 bases between. The CDR3 runs 16 residues. Germline CDR1 reads WNHNN; CDR2 reads SYGVQD (reference sequence). The CDR3 protein is CASSETQGFSNQPQHF. The CDR3 DNA follows: TGCGCCAGCAGTGAGACTCAGGGATTCAGCAATCAGCCCCAGCATTTT.

J is TRBJ1-1 and V is TRBV7-9; no reliable D call. The V and J ends lost 5 bases and 1 base respectively, with 8 bases between them. This CDR3 has 13 residues. Germline V CDR1 and CDR2: SEHNR, FQNEAQ (reference sequence). CDR3 amino acids: CASSVTENTEAFF. As DNA, the CDR3 is TGTGCCAGCAGCGTCACAGAGAACACTGAAGCTTTCTTT.